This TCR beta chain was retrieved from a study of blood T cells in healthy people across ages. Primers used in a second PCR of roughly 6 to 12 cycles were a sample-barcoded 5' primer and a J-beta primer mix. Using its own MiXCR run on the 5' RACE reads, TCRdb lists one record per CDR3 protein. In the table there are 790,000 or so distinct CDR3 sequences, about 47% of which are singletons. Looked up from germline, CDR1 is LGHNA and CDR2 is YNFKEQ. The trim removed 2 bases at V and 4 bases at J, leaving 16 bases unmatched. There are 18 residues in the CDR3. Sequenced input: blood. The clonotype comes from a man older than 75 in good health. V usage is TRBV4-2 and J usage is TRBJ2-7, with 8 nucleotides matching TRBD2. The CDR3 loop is CASSQRFWSGRISYEQYF. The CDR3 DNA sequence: TGTGCCAGCAGCCAAAGGTTTTGGAGCGGGAGAATTAGTTACGAGCAGTACTTC.